Following are 27 T cell receptor beta chains from one sample sequenced in a study of shared clonotypes between healthy human individuals. The repertoire was sequenced with immunoSEQ multiplex PCR; TCRdb's copy has only in-frame clones and lacks some. The repertoire has more than 900,000 clones, approximately 78% of them found once; the top ten carry roughly 0.57%. The sequenced sample consisted of memory CD4+ T cells from PBMCs. Subset described: CD45RA-negative fraction. Receptors were obtained from a man aged 18-30 years in good health. Some clones in this sample may be carry-over from other donors' samples.

The genes are TRBV25-1 and TRBJ2-7; perhaps D is TRBD1 or TRBD2 (5 bases each). Trimming removed 4 bases from V and 2 bases from J, with 12 bases in between. CDR3 length: 14 residues. Germline assignment: CDR1 MGHDK and CDR2 SYGVNS. This CDR3 reads CASSGDLTTYEQYF. Here the CDR3 DNA reads TGTGCCAGCAGTGGGGACCTGACCACCTACGAGCAGTACTTC.

This clone was seen just once. The rearrangement links TRBV11-2 to TRBJ1-4; D uncertain. The V gene's germline CDR1 is SGHAT and CDR2 FQNNGV. V was pared by 5 bases and J by 7 bases, with 14 bases between. The CDR3 consists of 14 residues. The chain's CDR3 is CASSEGMGFEKLFF. DNA for the CDR3: TGTGCCAGCAGCGAGGGTATGGGGTTTGAAAAACTGTTTTTT.

A remark on this clone: Other DNA sequences of this sample code for an identical CDR3. The J gene is TRBJ2-7, the V gene TRBV28, with 13 bases matching TRBD2. The V gene's germline CDR1 is MDHEN and CDR2 SYDVKM. V shed 2 bases, J shed 1 base, and the junction held 2 bases outside the gene matches. This CDR3 has 16 residues. As DNA, the CDR3 is TGTGCCAGCAGTTTAGGGGGACTAGCGGGGTCCTACGAGCAGTACTTC. Translated: CASSLGGLAGSYEQYF.

This clone has just a few counts. The J gene is TRBJ2-6, the V gene TRBV2; D is uncertain. The germline V and J ends were trimmed by 6 bases and 0 bases, with 12 bases remaining between them. The CDR3 extends over 16 amino acids. Per germline, CDR1 SNHLY and CDR2 FYNNEI. CDR3 sequence reads: CASSEPGSSGANVLTF. The CDR3 DNA reads TGTGCCAGCAGCGAGCCAGGAAGCTCTGGGGCCAACGTCCTGACTTTC.

The chain carries TRBV7-9 and TRBJ2-5; D not resolved. V was pared by 2 bases and J by 9 bases, with 16 bases between. The CDR3 loop spans 14 amino acids. Germline loops: CDR1 SEHNR, CDR2 FQNEAQ (reference sequence). CDR3 sequence: CASSLIGGVLAQYF. CDR3 DNA: TGTGCCAGCAGCTTAATAGGCGGAGTACTTGCCCAGTACTTC.

Here the CDR3 DNA reads TGTGCCAGTTTACTACTAGCGGGAGGTGGCGAGCAGTACTTC. It encodes CASLLLAGGGEQYF. This chain links TRBV2 with TRBJ2-7, with 12 bases matching TRBD2. J was trimmed by 6 bases and V by 9 bases; bases with no gene match: 9. Germline V gives CDR1 SNHLY, CDR2 FYNNEI. The CDR3 totals 14 residues.

The sample holds a few counts of this clone. J is TRBJ2-1 and V is TRBV6-4; D gene ambiguous. This CDR3 contains 18 residues. Trimming removed 0 bases at V and 0 bases at J, with 15 bases between. The germline V gene has CDR1 MRHNA and CDR2 SNTAGT. Here the CDR3 reads CASSDSVGPASSYNEQFF. In DNA form, the CDR3 reads TGTGCCAGCAGTGACTCAGTAGGACCCGCGAGCTCCTACAATGAGCAGTTCTTC.

The chain uses TRBV2 and TRBJ1-2; D remains ambiguous. CDR1 is SNHLY, CDR2 FYNNEI, per germline. CDR3 length: 15 amino acids. The germline V and J ends were trimmed by 0 bases and 4 bases, with 12 bases remaining between them. The CDR3 sequence: CASSEASPSIYGYTF. CDR3 DNA sequence: TGTGCCAGCAGTGAAGCTAGCCCGTCCATCTATGGCTACACCTTC.

J is TRBJ1-5 and V is TRBV7-3; 12 bases map to TRBD1. The CDR3 extends over 20 amino acids. J lost 7 bases, V lost 5 bases, and 21 bases had no gene match. Germline V gene data show CDR1 as SGHTA and CDR2 as FQGTGA. CDR3 protein: CASSLLPMGTGGGLGQPQHF. DNA of the CDR3: TGTGCCAGCAGCCTACTCCCGATGGGGACAGGGGGCGGCTTAGGGCAGCCCCAGCATTTT.

J is TRBJ2-1 and V is TRBV2; D not certain. From germline, CDR1 is SNHLY and CDR2 FYNNEI. The CDR3 covers 14 residues. V lost 1 base and J lost 4, with 8 bases in between. The CDR3 region is CASSEGPLYNEQFF. The CDR3 DNA reads TGTGCCAGCAGTGAAGGTCCTCTATACAATGAGCAGTTCTTC.

This clone has a single count. The chain links TRBV30 to TRBJ2-7; no reliable D call. The germline V gene encodes CDR1 GTSNPN and CDR2 SVGIG (reference sequence). V lost 1 base to trimming and J lost 2 bases, with 12 bases between them. The CDR3 spans 14 residues. In DNA, the CDR3 is TGTGCCTGGAGTGAGACGACGTCGACCTACGAGCAGTACTTC. This sequence encodes CAWSETTSTYEQYF.

The sample holds a few counts of this clone. This chain joins TRBV15 and TRBJ1-4, with TRBD1 identical over 9 bases. From germline, CDR1 is LNHNV and CDR2 YYDKDF (reference sequence). The CDR3 has 13 amino acids. V gave up 9 bases and J gave up 7 bases; unmatched junction bases: 6. The CDR3 DNA is TGTGCCACACAGACAGGGGGGTCTGAAAAACTGTTTTTT. It codes for CATQTGGSEKLFF.

The chain combines TRBV19 with TRBJ2-5, with 10 nucleotides matching TRBD1. Germline V CDR1 and CDR2: LNHDA, SQIVND (reference sequence). Trimming took 5 bases from V and 5 from J; bases not matched to a gene: 5. The CDR3 covers 14 residues. CDR3 nucleotides: TGTGCCAGTAGTTGGACAGGGGGAATGGAGACCCAGTACTTC. It specifies CASSWTGGMETQYF.

V and J are TRBV21-1 and TRBJ2-7. TRBV21-1 is marked as a pseudogene. The CDR3 is 14 residues long. The CDR3 nucleotides read TGTGCCAGCAGTGATAGGGTCTTTAATCCCGAGCAGTACTTC. This translates into CASSDRVFNPEQYF.

This chain uses TRBV18 with TRBJ1-2; 8 bases are a match to TRBD1. The CDR3 has 13 residues. V lost 2 bases to trimming and J lost 6 bases; unmatched junction nucleotides: 2. CDR1 is KGHSH, CDR2 LQKENI, per germline. DNA for the CDR3: TGTGCCAGCTCACCAACAGGGGGGAATGGCTACACCTTC. It encodes CASSPTGGNGYTF. Supplemented by reference TRBV18 and TRBJ1-2, the full variable domain reads NAGVMQNPRHLVRRRGQEARLRCSPMKGHSHVYWYRQLPEEGLKFMVYLQKENIIDESGMPKERFSAEFPKEGPSILRIQQVVRGDSAAYFCASSPTGGNGYTFGSGTRLTVV.

This clone was observed many times. The J gene is TRBJ1-1, the V gene TRBV4-1, with no clear D. V lost 0 bases and J 1 base, leaving 6 bases between the germline ends. CDR3 length: 14 residues. Germline CDR1 MGHRA, CDR2 YSYEKL. This CDR3 reads CASSQELRNTEAFF. CDR3 DNA sequence: TGCGCCAGCAGCCAAGAACTCAGGAACACTGAAGCTTTCTTT.

The CDR3 loop reads CASTGQGPSTEAFF. CDR3 coding DNA: TGTGCCAGCACCGGACAGGGGCCGAGCACTGAAGCTTTCTTT. The J gene is TRBJ1-1, the V gene TRBV2, with TRBD1 matching over 9 bases. The CDR3 is made up of 14 amino acids. V shed 7 bases and J 4 bases; nucleotides not matched to a gene: 7. The germline CDR1 and CDR2 sequences are SNHLY and FYNNEI.

This clone was found a few times. The chain has TRBV7-9 and TRBJ1-1; tentatively, D is TRBD1 (5 bases). Germline CDR1 SEHNR, CDR2 FQNEAQ (reference sequence). The V gene lost 2 bases and the J gene lost 5 bases, with 12 bases spanning the gap. The CDR3 runs to 14 residues. CDR3 amino acids: CASSLPVDSTEAFF. The CDR3 DNA is TGTGCCAGCAGCTTACCGGTAGACAGTACTGAAGCTTTCTTT.

The chain is built from TRBV11-3 and TRBJ2-5; 11 bases agree with TRBD2. V gave up 4 bases and J gave up 5 bases; unmatched junction bases: 9. This CDR3 comprises 16 residues. CDR1 SGHNT and CDR2 YENEEA come from the germline V gene. The CDR3: CASSSGTSGQSETQYF. CDR3 in DNA: TGTGCCAGCAGCTCCGGGACTAGCGGCCAGTCGGAGACCCAGTACTTC.

The chain combines TRBV7-3 with TRBJ1-1, with D perhaps matching TRBD1 (6 bases). The CDR3 runs to 14 residues. Germline V gives CDR1 SGHTA, CDR2 FQGTGA. The V gene lost 2 bases and the J gene lost 6 bases, with 13 bases spanning the gap. The CDR3 loop reads CASSLEGGGSEAFF. As DNA, the CDR3 is TGTGCCAGCAGCTTAGAGGGTGGGGGCTCTGAAGCTTTCTTT.

V and J are TRBV30 and TRBJ1-3, with D unresolved. The DNA end favors TRBJ2-2, so the J call may be wrong. CDR1 GTSNPN and CDR2 SVGIG come from the germline V gene (reference sequence). CDR3 size: 12 residues. CDR3 in DNA: TGTGCCTGGGACCTTTCGGCCGGGGAGCTGTTTTTT. Amino acid sequence: CAWDLSAGELFF.

The chain employs TRBV28 and TRBJ2-5, with TRBD2 identical over 10 bases. CDR3 size: 13 residues. V trimming: 10 bases; J trimming: 5 bases; junction bases outside the gene matches: 7. The V gene's germline CDR1 is MDHEN and CDR2 SYDVKM. The CDR3 spells CATIAGGLETQYF. For the CDR3, the DNA is TGTGCCACCATAGCGGGAGGTCTGGAGACCCAGTACTTC.

The chain carries TRBV5-4 and TRBJ2-3; a possible D gene is TRBD2 (6 bases). This CDR3 contains 15 residues. Germline values: CDR1 SGHNT, CDR2 YYREEE (reference sequence). Trimming took off 3 bases at V and 2 bases at J, with 13 bases between the two ends. CDR3 residues: CASSSRLAITDTQYF. The DNA of the CDR3 is TGTGCCAGCAGCTCTCGGCTAGCGATCACAGATACGCAGTATTTT.

The V and J genes are TRBV2 and TRBJ2-5; no reliable D call. V lost 7 bases to trimming and J lost 0 bases, with 12 bases between them. CDR1 is SNHLY and CDR2 is FYNNEI in the germline V gene. This CDR3 is 14 amino acids long. The CDR3 nucleotides are TGTGCCAGCATGGTCAGAACGTACCAAGAGACCCAGTACTTC. Translating gives CASMVRTYQETQYF.

The CDR3 DNA is TGCAGTGCATTACAGGGCATAGCTTTCTTT. Translating gives CSALQGIAFF. The chain has TRBV20-1 and TRBJ1-1; perhaps TRBD1 as D (6 bases). The CDR3 contains 10 residues. Germline CDR1 and CDR2: DFQATT and SNEGSKA (reference sequence). V lost 6 bases and J lost 10, with 12 bases in between.

V is TRBV9 and J is TRBJ2-1; TRBD2 matches 12 bases. Germline trimming cut 5 bases from V and 6 bases from J; bases unmatched to any gene: 6. The CDR3 has 15 amino acids. Germline V CDR1 and CDR2: SGDLS, YYNGEE. In nucleotides, the CDR3 is TGTGCCAGCAGTGGGACTAGCGGGTACTTCAATGAGCAGTTCTTC. This translates into CASSGTSGYFNEQFF. The whole variable domain, filled in from reference TRBV9 and TRBJ2-1, reads DSGVTQTPKHLITATGQRVTLRCSPRSGDLSVYWYQQSLDQGLQFLIQYYNGEERAKGNILERFSAQQFPDLHSELNLSSLELGDSALYFCASSGTSGYFNEQFFGPGTRLTVL.

V usage is TRBV28 and J usage is TRBJ1-4, with a possible D match to TRBD1 (6 bases). Between the trimmed V and J ends, which lost 5 bases and 2 bases, there was a span of 12 bases. CDR1 and CDR2 (germline): MDHEN, SYDVKM. The CDR3 consists of 15 residues. Here the CDR3 DNA reads TGTGCCAGCAGTGGGGGCCGGCGGACTAATGAAAAACTGTTTTTT. Protein: CASSGGRRTNEKLFF.